This record concerns one T cell receptor beta chain sequence. Its target is unknown. The data belong to a study of neoadjuvant anti-PD-1 for oral cavity cancer. CDR1 is SGHNT and CDR2 is YYREEE in the germline V gene (reference sequence). The CDR3 extends over 16 amino acids. Between the trimmed V and J ends, which lost 3 bases and 5 bases, there was a span of 18 bases. Sequencing was performed with immunoSEQ multiplex PCR; in TCRdb, only in-frame clones are kept and a portion is missing. The sample contains about 72,000 clones, 65% to 85% of which appear only once. Study-level findings and limits: Each response group had just a few patients in TCR analyses.

This sequence joins TRBV5-4 and TRBJ2-1; D is ambiguous. Sequencing was performed on PBMCs, taken before nivolumab (anti-PD-1) treatment. The TCR comes from a person aged 35 to 85 with oral cavity squamous cell carcinoma. CDR3 amino acids: CASSSPLGPRDNEQFF. The CDR3 nucleotides read TGTGCCAGCAGCTCACCTCTGGGCCCACGGGACAATGAGCAGTTCTTC.